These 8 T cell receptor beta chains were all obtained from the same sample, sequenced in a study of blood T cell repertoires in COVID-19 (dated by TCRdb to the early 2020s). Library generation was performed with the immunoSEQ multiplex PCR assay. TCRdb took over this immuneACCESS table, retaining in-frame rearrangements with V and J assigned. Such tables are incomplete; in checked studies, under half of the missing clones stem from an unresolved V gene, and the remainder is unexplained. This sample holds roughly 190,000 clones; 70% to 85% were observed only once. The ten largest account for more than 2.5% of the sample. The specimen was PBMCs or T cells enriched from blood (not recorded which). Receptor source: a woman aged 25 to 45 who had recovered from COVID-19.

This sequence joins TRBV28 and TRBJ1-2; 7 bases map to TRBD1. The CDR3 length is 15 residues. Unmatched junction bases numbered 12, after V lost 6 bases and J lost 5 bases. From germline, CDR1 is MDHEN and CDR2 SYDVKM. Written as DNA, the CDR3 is TGTGCCAGCAGCGCCAGGACAGGAGGGGAGTATGGCTACACCTTC. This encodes CASSARTGGEYGYTF.

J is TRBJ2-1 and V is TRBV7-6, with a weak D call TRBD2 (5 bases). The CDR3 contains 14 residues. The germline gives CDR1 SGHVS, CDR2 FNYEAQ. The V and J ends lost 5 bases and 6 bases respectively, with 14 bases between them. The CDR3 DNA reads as TGTGCCAGCAGCCGAGGACTGTCTGGCAATGAGCAGTTCTTC. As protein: CASSRGLSGNEQFF.

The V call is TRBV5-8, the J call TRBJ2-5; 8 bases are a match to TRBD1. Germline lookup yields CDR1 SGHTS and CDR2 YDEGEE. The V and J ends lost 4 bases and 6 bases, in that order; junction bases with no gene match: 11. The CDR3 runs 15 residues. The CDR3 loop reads CASSPPGTGRKTQYF. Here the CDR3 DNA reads TGTGCCAGCAGCCCACCCGGGACAGGCAGGAAGACCCAGTACTTC.

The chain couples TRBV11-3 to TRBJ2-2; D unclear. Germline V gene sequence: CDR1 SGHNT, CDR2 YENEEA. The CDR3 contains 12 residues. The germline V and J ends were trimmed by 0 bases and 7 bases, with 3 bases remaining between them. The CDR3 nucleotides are TGTGCCAGCAGCTTAGAACTCGGGGAGCTGTTTTTT. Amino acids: CASSLELGELFF.

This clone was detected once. The DNA of the CDR3 is TGTGCCAGTAGTAGGACAGGGAATTTTTATGGCTACACCTTC. Its protein is CASSRTGNFYGYTF. The chain is built from TRBV19 and TRBJ1-2, with 8 positions matching TRBD1. The CDR3 covers 14 residues. V dropped 4 bases and J dropped 5; count of bases not matched to a gene: 6. Germline V lookup: CDR1 LNHDA, CDR2 SQIVND (reference sequence).

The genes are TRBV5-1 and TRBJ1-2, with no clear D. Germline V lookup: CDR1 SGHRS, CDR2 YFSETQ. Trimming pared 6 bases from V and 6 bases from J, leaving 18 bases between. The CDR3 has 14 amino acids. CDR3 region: CASNDGGRRDGYTF. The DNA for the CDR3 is TGCGCCAGCAATGATGGAGGGCGCCGTGATGGCTACACCTTC.

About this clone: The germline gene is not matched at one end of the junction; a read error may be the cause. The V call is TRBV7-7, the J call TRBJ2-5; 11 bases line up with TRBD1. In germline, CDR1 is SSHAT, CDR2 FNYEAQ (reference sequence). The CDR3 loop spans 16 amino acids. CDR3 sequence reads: CASSLGRTGGKETQYF. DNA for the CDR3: TGTGCTAGCAGCCTCGGCCGGACAGGGGGCAAAGAGACCCAGTACTTC. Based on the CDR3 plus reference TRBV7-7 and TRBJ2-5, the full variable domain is GAGVSQSPRYKVTKRGQDVTLRCDPISSHATLYWYQQALGQGPEFLTYFNYEAQPDKSGLPSDRFSAERPEGSISTLTIQRTEQRDSAMYRCASSLGRTGGKETQYFGPGTRLLVL.

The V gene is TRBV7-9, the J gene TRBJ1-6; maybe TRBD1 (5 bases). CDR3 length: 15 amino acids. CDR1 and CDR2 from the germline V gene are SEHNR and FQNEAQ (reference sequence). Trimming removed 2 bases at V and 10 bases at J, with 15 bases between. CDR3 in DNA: TGTGCCAGCAGCTTACAGGGTGCAGGTTCATCACCCCTCCACTTT. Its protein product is CASSLQGAGSSPLHF.